Listed here are 20 T cell receptor beta chains from one sample, sequenced in a study of control samples from healthy donors and cancer patients. The method was immunoSEQ multiplex PCR; TCRdb's version includes in-frame clones alone and lacks a portion of them. The table includes approximately 140,000 clones, 88% detected once. Sample: blood. The receptors were gathered from a woman aged 30 to 39 in good health.

This chain uses TRBV2 with TRBJ1-2; D unclear. The germline CDR1 and CDR2 sequences are SNHLY and FYNNEI. CDR3 length equals 12 residues. Trimming took off 8 bases at V and 7 bases at J, with 14 bases between the two ends. CDR3 region: CASLLAESGYTF. The CDR3 coding sequence is TGTGCCAGCTTACTCGCAGAAAGTGGCTACACCTTC.

V usage is TRBV29-1 and J usage is TRBJ2-2; either TRBD1 or TRBD2 may fit D (7 bases each). CDR3 length equals 13 residues. Germline assignment: CDR1 SQVTM and CDR2 ANQGSEA. V shed 4 bases and J shed 7 bases, with 13 bases lying between them. CDR3 bases: TGCAGCGTTGTCAGGGGGGGAAACGGGGAGCTGTTTTTT. Translated: CSVVRGGNGELFF.

This clone was detected only once. The gene calls are TRBV27 and TRBJ1-2, with TRBD1 matching 7 bases. The germline V gene encodes CDR1 MNHEY and CDR2 SMNVEV (reference sequence). Trimming took 8 bases from V and 4 from J; bases not matched to a gene: 13. The CDR3 is 15 residues long. CDR3 sequence reads: CASGYSTGDVYGYTF. The DNA for the CDR3 is TGTGCCAGCGGCTACTCCACAGGGGACGTCTATGGCTACACCTTC.

This rearrangement joins TRBV9 to TRBJ2-1; D call uncertain. Germline assignment: CDR1 SGDLS and CDR2 YYNGEE. This CDR3 is built from 15 residues. The germline V and J ends were trimmed by 4 bases and 0 bases, with 11 bases remaining between them. The CDR3 nucleotides read TGTGCCAGCAGCCCTAGACACAACTCCTACAATGAGCAGTTCTTC. Amino acids: CASSPRHNSYNEQFF.

This chain joins TRBV5-6 and TRBJ2-3, with D possibly being TRBD2 (5 bases). The CDR3 length is 17 residues. The V gene lost 4 bases and the J gene lost 2 bases, with 20 bases spanning the gap. Germline lookup yields CDR1 SGHDT and CDR2 YYEEEE. The CDR3 nucleotides are TGTGCCAGCAGCCCGAGTGTAGCGAAGAGTACCACAGATACGCAGTATTTT. This codes for CASSPSVAKSTTDTQYF. Combining the CDR3 with reference TRBV5-6 and TRBJ2-3 gives the whole variable domain DAGVTQSPTHLIKTRGQQVTLRCSPKSGHDTVSWYQQALGQGPQFIFQYYEEEERQRGNFPDRFSGHQFPNYSSELNVNALLLGDSALYLCASSPSVAKSTTDTQYFGPGTRLTVL.

The rearrangement joins TRBV5-3 to TRBJ2-7; D possibly corresponds to TRBD1 (5 bases). Being an ORF, TRBV5-3 has a function that is uncertain. V lost 0 bases and J 1 base, leaving 20 bases between the germline ends. The CDR3 loop spans 18 amino acids. The CDR3 loop is CARSLGSVARVGSYEQYF. The CDR3 nucleotides are TGTGCCAGAAGCTTGGGATCGGTGGCCAGGGTGGGGTCCTACGAGCAGTACTTC.

The chain has TRBV7-9 and TRBJ2-7; 9 bases match TRBD2. The V and J ends lost 3 bases and 2 bases, in that order; junction bases with no gene match: 5. This CDR3 is built from 15 residues. Germline V CDR1 and CDR2: SEHNR, FQNEAQ (reference sequence). Written as DNA, the CDR3 is TGTGCCAGCAGCTTTATGACTAGCGGAACCTACGAGCAGTACTTC. Translating gives CASSFMTSGTYEQYF.

This clone appeared a single time. V usage is TRBV29-1 and J usage is TRBJ2-7; D remains unclear. The germline gives CDR1 SQVTM, CDR2 ANQGSEA. The CDR3 runs to 9 residues. Here the CDR3 reads CRGPYEQYF. CDR3 in DNA: TGCAGAGGACCCTACGAGCAGTACTTC.

The chain uses TRBV25-1 and TRBJ1-1; no firm D call. This CDR3 has 12 residues. Trimming took 6 bases from V and 1 from J, leaving 6 bases between them. Looked up from germline, CDR1 is MGHDK and CDR2 is SYGVNS. CDR3 sequence reads: CASRYGNTEAFF. CDR3 sequence (DNA): TGTGCCAGCAGGTACGGGAACACTGAAGCTTTCTTT.

This rearrangement joins TRBV3-1 (or the pseudogene TRBV3-2) to TRBJ2-6, with 8 bases lining up with TRBD2. CDR1 LGHDT and CDR2 YNNKEL come from the germline V gene (reference sequence). Germline trimming cut 1 base from V and 4 bases from J; bases unmatched to any gene: 12. This CDR3 is 19 amino acids long. DNA of the CDR3: TGTGCCAGCAGCCAAGGCCGGGGACTAGTACTTCCCGGGGCCAACGTCCTGACTTTC. It translates to CASSQGRGLVLPGANVLTF.

The chain combines TRBV2 with TRBJ1-1; D gene ambiguous. Trimming took 3 bases from V and 0 from J, leaving 5 bases between them. Germline CDR1 is SNHLY and CDR2 is FYNNEI. The CDR3 totals 13 residues. CDR3 amino acids: CASSDGLNTEAFF. CDR3 DNA sequence: TGTGCCAGCAGTGATGGGTTGAACACTGAAGCTTTCTTT.

This clone has only a few counts. This chain uses TRBV14 with TRBJ2-7, with TRBD2 identical over 8 bases. V shed 0 bases and J 3 bases; nucleotides not matched to a gene: 13. Germline V gene lookup returns CDR1 SGHDN and CDR2 FVKESK. The CDR3 sequence is 18 residues long. CDR3 region: CASSQDPELAVIYYEQYF. For the CDR3, the DNA is TGTGCCAGCAGCCAAGATCCTGAACTAGCGGTTATATACTACGAGCAGTACTTC.

The chain joins TRBV30 to TRBJ1-5; 7 nucleotides line up with TRBD1. Germline V gene lookup returns CDR1 GTSNPN and CDR2 SVGIG (reference sequence). The CDR3 has 16 amino acids. The trim removed 2 bases at V and 3 bases at J, leaving 10 bases unmatched. The CDR3 coding sequence is TGTGCCTGGAGTTTTCCAGGGGGTTTTGACAATCAGCCCCAGCATTTT. As protein: CAWSFPGGFDNQPQHF.

This clone has a handful of counts. The J gene is TRBJ1-5, the V gene TRBV30, with 10 positions matching TRBD1. Germline CDR1 reads GTSNPN; CDR2 reads SVGIG (reference sequence). The CDR3 has 14 amino acids. V was pared by 3 bases and J by 4 bases, with 3 bases of the junction left unmatched. CDR3 DNA: TGTGCCTGGAGCACGGGACAGGGGAATCAGCCCCAGCATTTT. Encoded protein: CAWSTGQGNQPQHF.

This sequence joins TRBV11-1 and TRBJ2-5, with 8 bases lining up with TRBD1. Trimming at V came to 3 bases and at J to 2 bases, leaving 2 bases not matched to a gene. Germline V gives CDR1 SGHAT, CDR2 FQDESV (reference sequence). CDR3 size: 14 residues. The CDR3 DNA reads as TGTGCCAGCAGCTTTCGGACAGGGCAAGAGACCCAGTACTTC. This encodes CASSFRTGQETQYF. Full variable domain (remainder filled in from reference TRBV11-1 and TRBJ2-5): EAEVAQSPRYKITEKSQAVAFWCDPISGHATLYWYRQILGQGPELLVQFQDESVVDDSQLPKDRFSAERLKGVDSTLKIQPAELGDSAMYLCASSFRTGQETQYFGPGTRLLVL.

CDR3 bases: TGTGCCAGCAGTCCGCTCCTTGGCGAGCAGTACTTC. Its translation is CASSPLLGEQYF. This chain uses TRBV2 with TRBJ2-7; no reliable D call. Trimming left V 5 bases short and J 6 bases short, with 11 bases between. This CDR3 region has 12 residues. The germline gives CDR1 SNHLY, CDR2 FYNNEI.

The chain couples TRBV21-1 to TRBJ1-2. TRBV21-1 is reported as a pseudogene. CDR3 size: 15 residues. CDR3 residues: CASSKAGRDGYGYTF. The DNA of the CDR3 is TGTGCCAGCAGCAAAGCGGGTAGGGACGGCTATGGCTACACCTTC.

This clone occurred once. The rearrangement links TRBV5-6 to TRBJ1-2, with a tentative D call TRBD1 (5 bases). The germline V gene has CDR1 SGHDT and CDR2 YYEEEE. The CDR3 length is 14 residues. Trimming took 4 bases from V and 4 from J, leaving 14 bases between them. The CDR3 region is CASSQGRVAYGYTF. CDR3 in DNA: TGTGCCAGCAGCCAGGGTCGCGTCGCCTATGGCTACACCTTC.

V gene TRBV7-2 combines with J gene TRBJ2-5, with D uncertain. There are 13 residues in the CDR3. CDR1 is SGHTA and CDR2 is FQGNSA in the germline V gene. V gave up 1 base and J gave up 1 base, with 4 bases separating them. In DNA, the CDR3 is TGTGCCAGCAGCTTAGGACCCCAAGAGACCCAGTACTTC. It specifies CASSLGPQETQYF. The full variable domain, with the rest looked up from reference TRBV7-2 and TRBJ2-5, is GAGVSQSPSNKVTEKGKDVELRCDPISGHTALYWYRQSLGQGLEFLIYFQGNSAPDKSGLPSDRFSAERTGGSVSTLTIQRTQQEDSAVYLCASSLGPQETQYFGPGTRLLVL.

The chain carries TRBV5-4 and TRBJ2-7; D unresolved. This CDR3 is 13 amino acids long. Per germline, CDR1 SGHNT and CDR2 YYREEE (reference sequence). Trimming removed 2 bases from V and 0 bases from J, with 6 bases in between. The DNA of the CDR3 is TGTGCCAGCAGCTTCCCCTCCTCCTACGAGCAGTACTTC. It yields the protein CASSFPSSYEQYF.